This paragraph covers one T cell receptor (beta chain) sequence. This sample was taken from a study of blood T cell repertoires in COVID-19. The participants were between roughly 18 and 100 years old and came from under 25 US areas. Two negative PCRs, clearance, or symptom resolution had been documented for recovered Cohort 3 donors. Assay: immunoSEQ multiplex PCR; the TCRdb copy retains only in-frame clones and omits some. This table holds about 180,000 clones, 88% found once. The sample taken for sequencing was PBMCs or T cells enriched from blood (not recorded which). The TCR originated in a woman aged 18-29 years who had recovered from COVID-19.

In DNA, the CDR3 is TGTGCCAGCAGCCGAGGGGGCCTCAATCAGCCCCAGCATTTT. Translating it yields CASSRGGLNQPQHF. The chain couples TRBV21-1 to TRBJ1-5; TRBD1, the table's D call, was not compared with the DNA. TRBV21-1 is given as a pseudogene. The CDR3 consists of 14 residues.